This T cell receptor beta chain was profiled in a study of cytomegalovirus exposure and HLA in healthy donors. Broader study findings: Reports indicate that TCR beta sequences accurately predicted the HLA-A and HLA-B alleles of most subjects. The authors assumed roughly uniform sequencing depth across donors for presence/absence analyses. Previous analysis showed most TCR beta V segments were productive about 87% or about 30% of the time.

13 Jbeta primers and 60 Vbeta primers were used for the PCR. Original processing methods: In a later analysis, around 11 million of 75 million to 85 million unique beta chains occurred in at least two donors. The repertoire was sequenced with immunoSEQ multiplex PCR; TCRdb's copy has only in-frame clones and lacks some. Clone size and V and J calls were adopted from that table, with D and trimming inferred from the DNA. The sample has about 190,000 clones, around 81% seen once; the top ten hold approximately 1.8%. This CDR3 region has 12 residues. After removal of 10 bases from V and 4 bases from J, the junction contained 7 bases not matched to a gene. CDR1 LNHDA and CDR2 SQIVND come from the germline V gene (reference sequence). Turning to this clone: Its antigen remains unidentified.

The chain links TRBV19 to TRBJ2-7, with TRBD2 matching over 7 bases. The sample taken for sequencing was PBMCs. This TCR was sampled from a man between 18 and 29 years old in good health and CMV-seronegative. The DNA of the CDR3 is TGTGCCACGCGGGGGAGCTGGTACGAGCAGTACTTC. This gives the protein CATRGSWYEQYF.